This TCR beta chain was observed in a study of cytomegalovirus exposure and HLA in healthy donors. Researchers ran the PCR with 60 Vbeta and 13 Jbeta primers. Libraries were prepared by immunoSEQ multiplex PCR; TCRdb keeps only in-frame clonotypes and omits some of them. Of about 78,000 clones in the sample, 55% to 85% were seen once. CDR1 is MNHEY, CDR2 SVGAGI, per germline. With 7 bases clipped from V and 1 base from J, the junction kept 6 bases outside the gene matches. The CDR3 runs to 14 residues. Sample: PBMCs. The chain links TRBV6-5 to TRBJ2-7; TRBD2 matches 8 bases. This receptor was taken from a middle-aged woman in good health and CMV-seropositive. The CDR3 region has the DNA TGTGCCAGCACCAGAGCGGGAGCGTCCTACGAGCAGTACTTC. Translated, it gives CASTRAGASYEQYF.